The rows below give T cell receptor beta chains drawn from one sample of a study of cytomegalovirus exposure and HLA in healthy donors. TCRdb keeps only in-frame clones here, not all; method: immunoSEQ multiplex PCR. Seen here are about 200,000 clones, 70% to 85% observed once, and the top ten hold 3.5% to 4%. Sequenced material: PBMCs. These receptors originate from a male donor in good health and CMV-seronegative. Each CDR3 is given with its conserved first and last residue. The D gene is left open where the match is weak. Expanded clones are given a class, and other clones once, few, many or no size at all.

-	-	14	TRBJ2-1	TRBV5-8	TGTGCCAGCAGCTTGGGCAGGGCCTACAATGAGCAGTTCTTC	CASSLGRAYNEQFF
-	TRBD2	16	TRBJ2-7	TRBV10-1	TGCGCCAGCAGTGAGTCCGGAGCGGGAGTGAGCTACGAGCAGTACTTC	CASSESGAGVSYEQYF
-	TRBD1	15	TRBJ1-1	TRBV7-8	TGTGCCAGCAGTCGACAGGGGGCAGGAAGAACTGAAGCTTTCTTT	CASSRQGAGRTEAFF
-	-	16	TRBJ2-2	TRBV2	TGTGCCAGCAGTGGGGGAGGCTTCGCAGGACCCGGGGAGCTGTTTTTT	CASSGGGFAGPGELFF
-	-	14	TRBJ1-1	TRBV6-5	TGTGCCAGCAGTTACTTGGAGCTGAACACTGAAGCCTTCTTT	CASSYLELNTEAFF
-	-	14	TRBJ2-2	TRBV30	TGTGCCTGGAGTGTATTAGTGGGGCCCGGGGAGCTGTTTTTT	CAWSVLVGPGELFF
-	TRBD2	12	TRBJ2-7	TRBV2	TGTGCCAGCGGGGGACTAGCGCCAGAGCAGTACTTC	CASGGLAPEQYF
once	-	14	TRBJ2-7	TRBV27	TGTGCCAGCAGTCTGTGGGCGGGGAACTACGAGCAGTACTTC	CASSLWAGNYEQYF
-	-	14	TRBJ1-2	TRBV10-2	TGCGCCAGCAGTGAACTTACAGGGCGATATGGCTACACCTTC	CASSELTGRYGYTF
-	TRBD1	13	TRBJ1-1	TRBV30	TGTGCCTGGAGTATGACCAGGGGGACTGAAGCTTTCTTT	CAWSMTRGTEAFF
-	-	17	TRBJ1-2	TRBV7-3	TGTGCCAGCAGCTCAAAACCCCGGGAGGGGAGGGGTAGTGGCTACACCTTC	CASSSKPREGRGSGYTF
few	-	12	TRBJ2-2	TRBV6-5	TGTGCCAGCAGCCGTGCGGGCGGGGAGCTGTTTTTT	CASSRAGGELFF
-	TRBD1	13	TRBJ2-5	TRBV6-6	TGTGCCAGCAGTTTAGGACAGGCCGGGGAGCAGTACTTC	CASSLGQAGEQYF
-	-	16	TRBJ2-1	TRBV12-1	TGTGCCAGCAGCCCCACCTTGGGGGCCTCCTACAATGAGCAGTTCTTC	CASSPTLGASYNEQFF
few	-	12	TRBJ1-5	TRBV19	TGTGCCAGTACCCAGGGGAATCAGCCCCAGCATTTT	CASTQGNQPQHF
-	-	10	TRBJ1-1	TRBV20-1	TGCAGTGCCGGTGCGGTTGAAGCTTTCTTT	CSAGAVEAFF
-	-	15	TRBJ1-1	TRBV28	TGTGCCAGCAGGCGTTCTCAGCGTAGTGGAACTGAAGCTTTCTTT	CASRRSQRSGTEAFF
-	-	15	TRBJ1-2	TRBV9	TGTGCCAGCAGCCCCGACTCAGGGCAGACCTATGGCTACACCTTC	CASSPDSGQTYGYTF
-	TRBD2	15	TRBJ2-2	TRBV6-6	TGTGCCAGCAGTGACTCTAGCGGGAGCACCGGGGAGCTGTTTTTT	CASSDSSGSTGELFF
-	TRBD2	13	TRBJ2-7	TRBV27	TGTGCCAGCAGTTCAGGGAGGGCCTACGAGCAGTACTTC	CASSSGRAYEQYF
-	-	14	TRBJ2-3	TRBV7-9	TGTGCCAGCAGCTTAGCAGGGGGCACAGATACGCAGTATTTT	CASSLAGGTDTQYF
-	-	13	TRBJ2-5	TRBV18	TGTGCCAGCTCACCATCCATTCAAGAGACCCAGTACTTC	CASSPSIQETQYF
-	-	14	TRBJ1-2	TRBV6-1	TGTGCCAGCGGTACAGGGCCGCGAGACTATGGCTACACCTTC	CASGTGPRDYGYTF
few	TRBD2	15	TRBJ2-3	TRBV5-1	TGCGCCAGCAGCCAAGGACTAGGGAGCACAGATACGCAGTATTTT	CASSQGLGSTDTQYF
-	-	12	TRBJ1-2	TRBV6-5	TGTGCCAGCAGCTCCGACAGCTATGGCTACACCTTC	CASSSDSYGYTF
-	TRBD1	15	TRBJ2-7	TRBV6-1	TGTGCCAGCAGTGAACTGGGACAGGGGGCCCACGAGCAGTACTTC	CASSELGQGAHEQYF
-	TRBD1	16	TRBJ1-4	TRBV18	TGTGCCAGCTCACCGCAGACAGGGGTTCATGGTGAAAAACTGTTTTTT	CASSPQTGVHGEKLFF
-	TRBD1	13	TRBJ2-1	TRBV5-4	TGTGCCAGCAAACGGGACAGGGCAAATGAGCAGTTCTTC	CASKRDRANEQFF
few	TRBD1	17	TRBJ2-5	TRBV25-1	TGTGCCAGCAGTGATGCCGGACAGGGGAAGATATCGGAGACCCAGTACTTC	CASSDAGQGKISETQYF
once	-	16	TRBJ2-4	TRBV5-4	TGTGCCAGCAGCTTGGTGGCCAGGGGAGCCAAAAACATTCAGTACTTC	CASSLVARGAKNIQYF
once	-	14	TRBJ2-1	TRBV28	TGTGCCCCCCCTATCGGGGTCTCCTACAATGAGCAGTTCTTC	CAPPIGVSYNEQFF
-	-	13	TRBJ2-7	TRBV5-6	TGTGCCAGCAGCTTGCGGGGAGTCTACGAGCAGTACTTC	CASSLRGVYEQYF
-	TRBD2	14	TRBJ2-7	TRBV6-5	TGTGCCAGCAGTAAACTAGCGGGAGACGGCGAGCAGTACTTC	CASSKLAGDGEQYF
-	-	15	TRBJ2-7	TRBV9	TGTGCCAGCAGCGTCCAGGGGACCAACTTTTACGAGCAGTACTTC	CASSVQGTNFYEQYF
-	-	12	TRBJ1-1	TRBV10-3	TGTGCCATCAGTACAGGGCTCGGGCGAGCTTTCTTT	CAISTGLGRAFF
-	TRBD1	14	TRBJ2-7	TRBV27	TGTGCCAGCAATCCCGGACAGGGTCTCCACGAGCAGTACTTC	CASNPGQGLHEQYF
-	TRBD2	16	TRBJ2-7	TRBV10-1	TGCGCCAGCAGTGAGGGGCGGACTAGCGGATTATACGAGCAGTACTTC	CASSEGRTSGLYEQYF
-	-	14	TRBJ2-1	TRBV7-3	TGTGCCAGCAGCTTAGGGTCCCCATCGGGTGAGCAGTTCTTC	CASSLGSPSGEQFF
-	-	13	TRBJ1-2	TRBV2	TGTGCCAGCAACTCAGAGGGTAACTATGGCTACACCTTC	CASNSEGNYGYTF
-	TRBD2	14	TRBJ2-3	TRBV7-8	TGTGCCAGCGGTCTCGGCGGGAGTGCAGATACGCAGTATTTT	CASGLGGSADTQYF
-	TRBD1	13	TRBJ1-2	TRBV27	TGTGCCAGCAGATCGACAGGGGGATATGGCTACACCTTC	CASRSTGGYGYTF